Following are 17 T cell receptor beta chains from one sample sequenced in a study of CD8+ T cells in alopecia areata (dated by TCRdb to between 2017 and 2018). Library prep was done by the immunoSEQ multiplex PCR assay. To provide template for TCR sequencing, every sample had RNA extracted and reverse transcribed into cDNA. Not all clones reach the TCRdb copy of this immuneACCESS table, which keeps in-frame sequences only. Checked studies attribute under half of the gap to unresolved V genes and leave the rest unexplained. Present in this sample are fewer than 150,000 clones, approximately 53% of which were seen just once. The ten largest clones take up roughly 4.5% of the sample. What the time point label conveys for this sample: baseline before oral tofacitinib. Sequencing was performed on CD4+ T cells sorted from blood, taken at week 0. The receptors here all came from a human donor with alopecia areata.

The chain has TRBV7-2 and TRBJ2-7, with D hard to call. Trimming took 2 bases from V and 0 from J, leaving 14 bases between them. This CDR3 is built from 16 residues. The germline gives CDR1 SGHTA, CDR2 FQGNSA. The CDR3 spells CASSLLWGRSSYEQYF. The CDR3 nucleotides are TGTGCCAGCAGCTTATTATGGGGTCGCAGCTCCTACGAGCAGTACTTC.

V usage is TRBV19 and J usage is TRBJ1-1; the D gene is possibly TRBD1 (6 bases). V was clipped by 7 bases and J by 2 bases, with 17 bases between them. The CDR3 spans 15 residues. The germline gives CDR1 LNHDA, CDR2 SQIVND (reference sequence). DNA for the CDR3: TGTGCCAGTATAGGGTGGACAGACTATAACACTGAAGCTTTCTTT. Translating it yields CASIGWTDYNTEAFF.

This chain connects TRBV19 to TRBJ2-5; 12 bases agree with TRBD1. CDR3 length equals 14 residues. Germline loops: CDR1 LNHDA, CDR2 SQIVND (reference sequence). With 9 bases clipped from V and 4 bases from J, the junction kept 6 bases outside the gene matches. The CDR3 loop is CASRDRGRGETQYF. Here the CDR3 DNA reads TGTGCCAGCAGGGACAGGGGGCGAGGAGAGACCCAGTACTTC.

The table lists this clone with a few counts. The J gene is TRBJ1-4, the V gene TRBV5-1; D possibly corresponds to TRBD1 (5 bases). The germline V and J ends were trimmed by 0 bases and 7 bases, with 10 bases remaining between them. The germline V gene has CDR1 SGHRS and CDR2 YFSETQ. The CDR3 loop spans 14 amino acids. CDR3 bases: TGCGCCAGCAGCTTGGGCCAGGGTGGTGAAAAACTGTTTTTT. Translation: CASSLGQGGEKLFF.

The rearrangement uses TRBV5-1 and TRBJ2-2; D assignment may be TRBD1 or TRBD2 (5 bases each). The CDR3 runs 14 residues. V lost 2 bases and J lost 1, with 6 bases in between. Per germline, CDR1 SGHRS and CDR2 YFSETQ. The CDR3 is CASSFGGNTGELFF. CDR3 in DNA: TGCGCCAGCAGCTTTGGGGGGAACACCGGGGAGCTGTTTTTT. Full variable domain (outside the CDR3, taken from reference TRBV5-1 and TRBJ2-2): KAGVTQTPRYLIKTRGQQVTLSCSPISGHRSVSWYQQTPGQGLQFLFEYFSETQRNKGNFPGRFSGRQFSNSRSEMNVSTLELGDSALYLCASSFGGNTGELFFGEGSRLTVL.

The genes are TRBV11-2 and TRBJ2-7; 10 bases map to TRBD2. The CDR3 runs to 15 residues. Per germline, CDR1 SGHAT and CDR2 FQNNGV. Losses at the gene ends were 5 bases for V and 4 bases for J; bases not matched to a gene: 8. CDR3 nucleotide sequence: TGTGCCAGCAGCAATAGATCACTAGCGGGGTACGAGCAGTACTTC. This sequence encodes CASSNRSLAGYEQYF.

The chain is built from TRBV15 and TRBJ1-2; D unclear. The V end lost 3 bases, the J end lost 7 bases, and 18 bases lay between the germline ends. The CDR3 spans 15 residues. CDR1 is LNHNV, CDR2 YYDKDF, per germline (reference sequence). CDR3 bases: TGTGCCACCAGCAGGGGTTCAGGCGCATGGGGTGGCTACACCTTC. It codes for CATSRGSGAWGGYTF.

The chain is built from TRBV7-9 and TRBJ1-1; D is undetermined. V was pared by 4 bases and J by 5 bases, with 5 bases between. Germline CDR1 and CDR2: SEHNR and FQNEAQ (reference sequence). This CDR3 has 11 amino acids. The CDR3 spells CASSSATEAFF. In DNA, the CDR3 is TGTGCCAGCAGCTCCGCTACTGAAGCTTTCTTT.

This clone was found a few times. The V and J genes are TRBV10-3 and TRBJ2-1; D unclear. Germline V CDR1 and CDR2: ENHRY, SYGVKD. The CDR3 has 11 amino acids. Trimming stripped 7 bases from V and 5 bases from J, with 6 bases between. The CDR3 nucleotides are TGTGCCATCAATTCCGACAATGAGCAGTTCTTC. This sequence encodes CAINSDNEQFF.

The chain couples TRBV6-5 to TRBJ2-5, with D uncertain. Germline V gene data show CDR1 as MNHEY and CDR2 as SVGAGI. Trimming shortened V by 6 bases and J by 5 bases, and 13 bases separated the two germline ends. This CDR3 spans 13 amino acids. The DNA of the CDR3 is TGTGCCAGCAGCCGCACCGGGCAGGAGACCCAGTACTTC. Encoded protein: CASSRTGQETQYF.

The genes are TRBV5-6 and TRBJ2-2; D is uncertain. Trimming removed 5 bases from V and 0 bases from J, with 8 bases in between. This CDR3 has 14 amino acids. In germline, CDR1 is SGHDT, CDR2 YYEEEE. Here the CDR3 DNA reads TGTGCCAGCAGAAAAGACCCGAACACCGGGGAGCTGTTTTTT. Translated, it gives CASRKDPNTGELFF.

This clone was seen only a few times. The chain uses TRBV29-1 and TRBJ2-3, with 12 bases matching TRBD2. CDR3 length: 14 residues. Trimming removed 7 bases from V and 6 bases from J; junction bases left unmatched: 8. From germline, CDR1 is SQVTM and CDR2 ANQGSEA. CDR3 sequence (DNA): TGCAGCGCAATACTAGCGGGGGGCGGGGATACGCAGTATTTT. This codes for CSAILAGGGDTQYF.

The chain links TRBV27 to TRBJ2-3, with D perhaps TRBD2 (5 bases). Germline V CDR1 and CDR2: MNHEY, SMNVEV (reference sequence). The CDR3 has 15 amino acids. The V gene lost 3 bases and the J gene lost 2 bases, with 12 bases spanning the gap. The CDR3 bases are TGTGCCAGCAGTTTCTGGGGAGATTACACAGATACGCAGTATTTT. This sequence encodes CASSFWGDYTDTQYF.

CDR3 protein: CASSPGQGASLAEELFF. Written as DNA, the CDR3 is TGTGCCAGCTCACCGGGACAGGGGGCTTCACTAGCGGAGGAGCTGTTTTTT. This chain connects TRBV18 to TRBJ2-2, with 12 bases aligning to TRBD1. Per the germline V gene, CDR1 is KGHSH and CDR2 is LQKENI. Germline trimming cut 3 bases from V and 10 bases from J; bases unmatched to any gene: 12. The CDR3 sequence is 17 residues long.

CDR3 sequence: CASSPVYQTGTGSPLHF. The CDR3 DNA reads TGTGCCAGCAGCCCGGTATACCAGACAGGGACAGGCTCACCCCTCCACTTT. The chain uses TRBV5-6 and TRBJ1-6, with 8 bases matching TRBD1. From germline, CDR1 is SGHDT and CDR2 YYEEEE. CDR3 length: 17 residues. The junction had 16 bases not matched to a gene; V was cut back by 4 bases and J by 10 bases.

The chain couples TRBV10-3 to TRBJ2-7, with D tentatively TRBD2 (5 bases). Trimming left V 7 bases short and J 3 bases short, with 13 bases between. This CDR3 region has 13 residues. Germline V gives CDR1 ENHRY, CDR2 SYGVKD. The CDR3, as DNA: TGTGCCATCACCCGGGGTCTCTTCTACGAGCAGTACTTC. Residues: CAITRGLFYEQYF.

The gene calls are TRBV11-3 and TRBJ1-1, with D hard to call. Between the trimmed V and J ends, which lost 6 bases and 3 bases, there was a span of 8 bases. The CDR3 has 12 residues. CDR1 and CDR2 from the germline V gene are SGHNT and YENEEA. The CDR3 loop is CASSPTDTEAFF. CDR3 DNA: TGTGCCAGCAGTCCCACCGACACTGAAGCTTTCTTT.